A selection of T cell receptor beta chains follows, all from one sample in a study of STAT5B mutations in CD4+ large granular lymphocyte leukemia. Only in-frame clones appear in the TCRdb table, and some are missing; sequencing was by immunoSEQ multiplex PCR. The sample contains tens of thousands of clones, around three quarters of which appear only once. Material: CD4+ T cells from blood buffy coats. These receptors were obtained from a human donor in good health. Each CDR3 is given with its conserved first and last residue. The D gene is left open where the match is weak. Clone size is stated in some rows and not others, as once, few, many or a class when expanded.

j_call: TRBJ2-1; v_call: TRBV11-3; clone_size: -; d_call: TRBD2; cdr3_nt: TGTGCCAGCAGCGCCGGACTAGCGGGAGGGGTCAATGAGCAGTTCTTC; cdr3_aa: CASSAGLAGGVNEQFF
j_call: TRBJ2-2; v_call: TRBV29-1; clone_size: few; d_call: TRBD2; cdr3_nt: TGCAGCGTTTTTAGAGGGGCTAGCGGGAGTGCCGGGGAGCTGTTTTTT; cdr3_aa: CSVFRGASGSAGELFF
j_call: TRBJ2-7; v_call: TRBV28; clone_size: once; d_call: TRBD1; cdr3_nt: TGTGCCAGCAGTTCCGGGACAGGGGGGTACGAGCAGTACTTC; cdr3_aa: CASSSGTGGYEQYF
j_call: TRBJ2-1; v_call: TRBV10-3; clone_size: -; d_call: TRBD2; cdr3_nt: TGTGCCACCATTAGCGGGAGCGGGGGTTCCTACAATGAGCAGTTCTTC; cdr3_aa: CATISGSGGSYNEQFF
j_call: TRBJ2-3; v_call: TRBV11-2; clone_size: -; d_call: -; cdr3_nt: TGTGCCAGCAGCTTAGATAATAGCGGTCGAGATACGCAGTATTTT; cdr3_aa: CASSLDNSGRDTQYF
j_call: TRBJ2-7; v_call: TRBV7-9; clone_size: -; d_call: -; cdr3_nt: TGTGCCAGCAGCTTAAGGGACTTCTACGAGCAGTACTTC; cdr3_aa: CASSLRDFYEQYF
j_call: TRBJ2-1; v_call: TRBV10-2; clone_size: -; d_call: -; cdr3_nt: TGCGCCAGCAGTGACGGGCTCGACTCCTACAATGAGCAGTTCTTC; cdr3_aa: CASSDGLDSYNEQFF
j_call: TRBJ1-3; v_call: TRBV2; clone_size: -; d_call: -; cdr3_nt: TGTGCCAGCAGCTTAGCTGGAAACACCATATATTTT; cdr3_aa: CASSLAGNTIYF
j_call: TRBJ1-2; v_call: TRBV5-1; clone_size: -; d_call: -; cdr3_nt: TGCGCCAGCGCTCGAGGGGATGGGCTGGATGGCTACACCTTC; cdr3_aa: CASARGDGLDGYTF
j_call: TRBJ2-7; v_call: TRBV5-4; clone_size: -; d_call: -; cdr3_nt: TGTGCCAGCAGTTTGGCCGGGGATTCCTACGAGCAGTACTTC; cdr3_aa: CASSLAGDSYEQYF
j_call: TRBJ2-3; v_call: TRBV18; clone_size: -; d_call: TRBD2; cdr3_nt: TGTGCCAGCTCACGAACGACTAGCGGGACCACAGATACGCAGTATTTT; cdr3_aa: CASSRTTSGTTDTQYF
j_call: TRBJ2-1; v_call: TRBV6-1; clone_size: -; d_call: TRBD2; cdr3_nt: TGTGCCAGCCGGCGGGGGGGTGAGCAGTTCTTC; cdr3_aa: CASRRGGEQFF
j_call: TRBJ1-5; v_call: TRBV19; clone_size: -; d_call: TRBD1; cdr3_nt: TGTGCCAGTAGGGACAGGGAAAGGAATCAGCCCCAGCATTTT; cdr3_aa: CASRDRERNQPQHF
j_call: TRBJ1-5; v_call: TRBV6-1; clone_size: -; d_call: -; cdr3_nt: TGTGCCAGCAGTGAATCCTTAGGGCTAAATCAGCCCCAGCATTTT; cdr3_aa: CASSESLGLNQPQHF
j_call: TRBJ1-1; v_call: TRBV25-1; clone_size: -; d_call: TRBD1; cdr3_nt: TGTGCCAGCAGTGAAAGTCGGGGACAGGGAGGCACTGAAGCTTTCTTT; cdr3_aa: CASSESRGQGGTEAFF